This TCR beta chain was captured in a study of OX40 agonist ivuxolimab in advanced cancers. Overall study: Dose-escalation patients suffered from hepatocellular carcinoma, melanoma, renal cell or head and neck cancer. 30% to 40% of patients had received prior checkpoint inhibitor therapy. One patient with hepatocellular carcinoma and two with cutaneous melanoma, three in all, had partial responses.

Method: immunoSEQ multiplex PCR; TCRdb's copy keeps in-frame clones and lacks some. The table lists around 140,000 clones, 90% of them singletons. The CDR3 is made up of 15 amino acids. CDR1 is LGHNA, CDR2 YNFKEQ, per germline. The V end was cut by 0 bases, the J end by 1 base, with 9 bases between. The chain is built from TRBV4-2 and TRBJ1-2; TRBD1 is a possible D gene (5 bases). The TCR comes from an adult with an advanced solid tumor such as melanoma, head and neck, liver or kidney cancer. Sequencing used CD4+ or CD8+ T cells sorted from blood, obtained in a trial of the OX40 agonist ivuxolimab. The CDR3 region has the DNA TGTGCCAGCAGCCAAGAGAGGGACCTTAACTATGGCTACACCTTC. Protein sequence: CASSQERDLNYGYTF.